This T cell receptor (beta chain) was found in a study of T cell repertoires and HLA-DP antigens. Study as a whole: In vitro CD4+ alloreactivity was against HeLa-presented HLA-DP. Pre-culture CD4+ samples used around 1.3 ug DNA versus around 220 ng for CD137+CD4+ sorts. Study-wide results and limits: The CD4+ repertoire was not split into naive and memory.

This clone was counted a few times. What it binds is not known. Clones were read by immunoSEQ multiplex PCR, and TCRdb kept only the in-frame ones, dropping some. The data hold over 100,000 clones, with more than 85% observed a single time. CDR1 is MNHNS, CDR2 SASEGT, per germline. The length of the CDR3 is 15 residues. Trimming shortened V by 4 bases and J by 3 bases, and 14 bases separated the two germline ends. Sequenced material: CD4+ T cells from PBMCs. The TCR sequence derives from a woman aged 18-29 years in good health and CMV-seronegative. The gene calls are TRBV6-1 and TRBJ2-3; the D call may be TRBD1 or TRBD2 (5 bases each). CDR3 nucleotides: TGTGCCAGCAGTGCGGGACCGTTGGTGACAGATACGCAGTATTTT. This translates into CASSAGPLVTDTQYF.